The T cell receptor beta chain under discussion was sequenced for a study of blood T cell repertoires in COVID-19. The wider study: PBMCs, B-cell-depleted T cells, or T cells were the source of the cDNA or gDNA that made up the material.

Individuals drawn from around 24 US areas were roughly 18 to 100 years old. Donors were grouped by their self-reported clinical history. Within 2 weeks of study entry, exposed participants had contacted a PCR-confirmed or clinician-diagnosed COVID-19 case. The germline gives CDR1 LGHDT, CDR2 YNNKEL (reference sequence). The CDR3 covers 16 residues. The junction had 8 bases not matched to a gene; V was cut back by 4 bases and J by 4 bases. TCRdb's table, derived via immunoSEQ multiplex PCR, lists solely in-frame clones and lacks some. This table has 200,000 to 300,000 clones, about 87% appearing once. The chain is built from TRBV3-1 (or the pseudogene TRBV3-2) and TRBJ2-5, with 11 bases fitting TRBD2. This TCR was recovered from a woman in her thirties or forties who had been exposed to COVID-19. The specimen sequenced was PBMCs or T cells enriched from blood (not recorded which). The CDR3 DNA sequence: TGTGCCAGCAGCCTTAGCGGGGGGGGGCATCGAGAGACCCAGTACTTC. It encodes CASSLSGGGHRETQYF.